This T cell receptor beta chain was captured in a study of blood T cell repertoires in COVID-19. Study overall: Donors in the United States, Italy and Spain gave samples during acute or convalescent COVID-19. The cDNA or gDNA used as material had been derived from T cells, B-cell-depleted T cells, or PBMCs.

Original analysis: It was from reference gene primer amplification that nucleated cell counts were estimated. Here immunoSEQ multiplex PCR was the method, and the copy in TCRdb shows in-frame clones only, minus some. The V and J calls and clone size were taken over from that table, and D and trimming were inferred from the DNA. Here the sample spans about 150,000 clones, about four fifths being singletons. This clone was seen once. The germline V gene encodes CDR1 SGHTS and CDR2 YDEGEE. V dropped 4 bases and J dropped 5 bases, with 12 bases sitting between them. CDR3 length: 13 amino acids. The sample taken for sequencing was peripheral blood. The chain joins TRBV5-8 to TRBJ2-5, with a possible D match to TRBD1 (5 bases). This TCR derives from a woman aged 60 to 75 with acute or convalescent COVID-19. DNA of the CDR3: TGTGCCAGCAGCCCGCAGGGTATGGAGACCCAGTACTTC. Its translation is CASSPQGMETQYF.